Below, one T cell receptor (beta chain) is given with its context. What it binds is not known. Other DNA sequences within the sample encode an identical CDR3. This sample is part of a study of shared clonotypes between healthy human individuals. The naive CD8 population came from CD45RO-negative cells selected for CCR7, without terminally differentiated effector memory CD45RA+ cells. Donors were Caucasian adults residing in Nashville, Tennessee, USA. This CDR3 has 12 amino acids. With 3 bases removed from V and 4 bases from J, the gap between germline ends came to 6 bases. Per the germline V gene, CDR1 is SEHNR and CDR2 is FQNEAQ (reference sequence). This table comes from immunoSEQ multiplex PCR, and its TCRdb copy is limited to in-frame clones, with some not included. This repertoire shows about 2.2 million clones, over 85% found once; its top ten account for over 1.5%. Overall study results and limits: Blood was the sole source, and tissue repertoires probably differ.

The V and J genes are TRBV7-9 and TRBJ2-5; D tentatively fits TRBD1 or TRBD2 (5 bases each). Sequenced: naive CD8+ T cells from PBMCs. The TCR originated in a man aged 18-30 years in good health. Some clones in this sample may be carry-over from other donors' samples. The CDR3 bases are TGTGCCAGCAGCTTGGGGGTAGAGACCCAGTACTTC. Residues: CASSLGVETQYF.